This TCR beta chain was profiled in a study of post-analysis software for immune sequencing data. The CDR3 covers 16 residues. The germline V gene has CDR1 MDHEN and CDR2 SYDVKM. V lost 6 bases and J lost 0, with 17 bases in between. The study, taken as a whole, reports: There were five TRBV segments more frequent in patients than controls, and TRBV5-6, TRBV5-1 and TRBV20-1 were among them.

A remark on this clonotype: Antigen unknown.

The authors incorporated unique molecular identifiers into the TCR beta cDNA libraries. TCRdb processed the PCR reads anew with MiXCR; each CDR3 protein has one entry. The data contain roughly 540,000 distinct CDR3 sequences, around 36% of them singletons. Material for sequencing was blood. This TCR derives from a girl aged 2-17 years with multiple sclerosis. The chain recombines TRBV28 with TRBJ1-1; D might be TRBD1 (6 bases). The CDR3, as DNA: TGTGCCAGCAGCCCAGACAGGTGGGGACTGAACACTGAAGCTTTCTTT. This sequence encodes CASSPDRWGLNTEAFF.